This TCR beta chain appears in the sequencing data of a study of blood T cells in healthy people across ages. The study, taken as a whole, reports: Long-lived donors had more naive CD4+ cells and higher diversity than aged donors.

Alongside a J-beta primer mix, a sample-barcoded 5' primer served in a second PCR lasting about 7 to 12 cycles. Every cDNA was tagged by a template-switch adaptor with 12 random nucleotides. TCRdb itself ran the 5' RACE reads through MiXCR, one entry per CDR3 protein. There are some 1.4 million distinct CDR3 sequences in the sample; approximately 40% occur only once, and 6.5% to 10% lies in the top ten. V dropped 5 bases and J dropped 11; count of bases not matched to a gene: 8. The germline CDR1 and CDR2 sequences are SEHNR and FQNEAQ (reference sequence). This CDR3 contains 13 residues. With respect to this clonotype: Its antigen remains unknown.

This TCR was recovered from a woman younger than 30 in good health. This rearrangement joins TRBV7-9 to TRBJ2-3, with TRBD2 matching 9 bases. The source material was blood. Written as DNA, the CDR3 is TGTGCCAGCAGCACATCCCTACTAGCGGGGCAGTATTTT. Translated: CASSTSLLAGQYF.